The rows below give T cell receptor beta chains drawn from one sample of a study of blood T cell repertoires in COVID-19. Clones were read by immunoSEQ multiplex PCR, and TCRdb kept only the in-frame ones, dropping some. The sample shows about 170,000 clones, 79% of them seen only once. Source material: PBMCs or T cells enriched from blood (not recorded which). These TCRs come from a woman in her sixties or seventies in a cohort exposed to, infected with or recovered from COVID-19 (not recorded which). The CDR3 runs from the conserved cysteine through the conserved F or W. D genes are given only for firm matches. The listing skips clone size in some rows; elsewhere it reads once, few, many or a size class.

CDR3nt: TGTGCCAGCAGCTTAGTAAGGGGAGGATACGAGCAGTACTTC; CDR3aa: CASSLVRGGYEQYF; j_gene: TRBJ2-7; d_gene: .; v_gene: TRBV11-2; abundance: .
CDR3nt: TGTGCCAGTATCGAGGACAGGGAGAACACTGAAGCTTTCTTT; CDR3aa: CASIEDRENTEAFF; j_gene: TRBJ1-1; d_gene: TRBD1; v_gene: TRBV19; abundance: .
CDR3nt: TGCGCCAGCAGCTTTTCAGGGGCTGGTGGGGAGCAGTACTTC; CDR3aa: CASSFSGAGGEQYF; j_gene: TRBJ2-7; d_gene: .; v_gene: TRBV10-1; abundance: few
CDR3nt: TGTGCCAGCAGCATCGGGACAGGGTGGACGTTCAGTGAGCAGTTCTTC; CDR3aa: CASSIGTGWTFSEQFF; j_gene: TRBJ2-1; d_gene: TRBD1; v_gene: TRBV7-8; abundance: .
CDR3nt: TGTGCCAGCAGCTTGTGGTCGCGGAATGAGCAGTTCTTC; CDR3aa: CASSLWSRNEQFF; j_gene: TRBJ2-1; d_gene: .; v_gene: TRBV5-5; abundance: .
CDR3nt: TGCGCCAGCAGTCAATCGGCACGGGAGGCGTATCCAACAGATACGCAGTATTTT; CDR3aa: CASSQSAREAYPTDTQYF; j_gene: TRBJ2-3; d_gene: TRBD2; v_gene: TRBV23-1; abundance: .
CDR3nt: TGTGCCAGCAGCCCCGGGACTTCCCAAGAGACCCAGTACTTC; CDR3aa: CASSPGTSQETQYF; j_gene: TRBJ2-5; d_gene: .; v_gene: TRBV11-3; abundance: once
CDR3nt: TGCGCCAGCAGCTCCCTAGCGGGCGTTGAGGTAGGTGAGCAGTTCTTC; CDR3aa: CASSSLAGVEVGEQFF; j_gene: TRBJ2-1; d_gene: TRBD2; v_gene: TRBV5-1; abundance: .
CDR3nt: TGTGCCACCAGCAGACAAGCGGGGAATGAAAAACTGTTTTTT; CDR3aa: CATSRQAGNEKLFF; j_gene: TRBJ1-4; d_gene: .; v_gene: TRBV15; abundance: once
CDR3nt: TGTGCCAGCAGCCTACCTGGACAGGTCGGTGAAAAACTGTTTTTT; CDR3aa: CASSLPGQVGEKLFF; j_gene: TRBJ1-4; d_gene: TRBD1; v_gene: TRBV7-2; abundance: .
CDR3nt: TGTGCCAGCCGGCGGCAGGGGGTTTGGGATGAGCAGTTCTTC; CDR3aa: CASRRQGVWDEQFF; j_gene: TRBJ2-1; d_gene: TRBD1; v_gene: TRBV3-1/TRBV3-2; abundance: .
CDR3nt: TGTGCCACCACCATGGGACAGAGCAATCAGCCCCAGCATTTT; CDR3aa: CATTMGQSNQPQHF; j_gene: TRBJ1-5; d_gene: TRBD1; v_gene: TRBV15; abundance: .
CDR3nt: TGCGCCAGCAGCTCCCAGGACAGTTCGTATGGCTACACCTTC; CDR3aa: CASSSQDSSYGYTF; j_gene: TRBJ1-2; d_gene: .; v_gene: TRBV5-1; abundance: once
CDR3nt: TGTGCCAGCAGTTCCCTCCGGGACAGGGGACAAAATGAGCAGTTCTTC; CDR3aa: CASSSLRDRGQNEQFF; j_gene: TRBJ2-1; d_gene: TRBD1; v_gene: TRBV27; abundance: .
CDR3nt: TGTGCCAGCCAGGGGTTGGTTCAGCCCCAGCATTTT; CDR3aa: CASQGLVQPQHF; j_gene: TRBJ1-5; d_gene: .; v_gene: TRBV19; abundance: .
CDR3nt: TGTGCCACCAGCTCGCTTCGTACAGGGACGGGAGAGACCCAGTACTTC; CDR3aa: CATSSLRTGTGETQYF; j_gene: TRBJ2-5; d_gene: .; v_gene: TRBV19; abundance: .
CDR3nt: TGCGCCAGCAGCCAAGTGGACAGGGTCAATTCACCCCTCCACTTT; CDR3aa: CASSQVDRVNSPLHF; j_gene: TRBJ1-6; d_gene: TRBD1; v_gene: TRBV4-3; abundance: .
CDR3nt: TGCGCCAGCAGCTTGGGCGGGGCTAGCTCCTACGAGCAGTACTTC; CDR3aa: CASSLGGASSYEQYF; j_gene: TRBJ2-7; d_gene: .; v_gene: TRBV5-1; abundance: .
CDR3nt: TGTGCCAGCAGCCATTGGGGACAGCGGGTGGGTACTGAAGCTTTCTTT; CDR3aa: CASSHWGQRVGTEAFF; j_gene: TRBJ1-1; d_gene: TRBD1; v_gene: TRBV11-2; abundance: .
CDR3nt: TGTGCCAGCATGGCGGGACCGGGGGAGGAGCAGTTCTTC; CDR3aa: CASMAGPGEEQFF; j_gene: TRBJ2-1; d_gene: .; v_gene: TRBV12-3/TRBV12-4; abundance: few
CDR3nt: TGTGCCAGCAGTTTTGTGGACAGGGGTTACGAGCAGTACTTC; CDR3aa: CASSFVDRGYEQYF; j_gene: TRBJ2-7; d_gene: TRBD1; v_gene: TRBV28; abundance: .
CDR3nt: TGTGCCAGCAGCAGAGGACAGGTAACTAATGAGCAGTTCTTC; CDR3aa: CASSRGQVTNEQFF; j_gene: TRBJ2-1; d_gene: TRBD1; v_gene: TRBV2; abundance: .
CDR3nt: TGTGCCAGCAGCCAATCAGCAGGGTCCTACGAGCAGTACTTC; CDR3aa: CASSQSAGSYEQYF; j_gene: TRBJ2-7; d_gene: .; v_gene: TRBV3-1/TRBV3-2; abundance: .
CDR3nt: TGCAGTGCTAGTGGGGACAGTTTAAATCAGCCCCAGCATTTT; CDR3aa: CSASGDSLNQPQHF; j_gene: TRBJ1-5; d_gene: TRBD1; v_gene: TRBV20-1; abundance: .
CDR3nt: TGTGCCAGCAGCAACCCGACAGAGTCTGGAAACACCATATATTTT; CDR3aa: CASSNPTESGNTIYF; j_gene: TRBJ1-3; d_gene: .; v_gene: TRBV5-4; abundance: .
CDR3nt: TGTGCCAGCAGCTTATTACCGGCGGGAGTAATAGATACGCAGTATTTT; CDR3aa: CASSLLPAGVIDTQYF; j_gene: TRBJ2-3; d_gene: TRBD2; v_gene: TRBV11-2; abundance: .
CDR3nt: TGCGCCAGCAGCTCCGGGGACAGATTCTACGAGCAGTACTTC; CDR3aa: CASSSGDRFYEQYF; j_gene: TRBJ2-7; d_gene: TRBD1; v_gene: TRBV5-1; abundance: .
CDR3nt: TGTGCCAGCAGTCTTGGGACAGCCTACGCCTACGAGCAGTACTTC; CDR3aa: CASSLGTAYAYEQYF; j_gene: TRBJ2-7; d_gene: TRBD1; v_gene: TRBV5-4; abundance: .
CDR3nt: TGTGCCAGCAGAAGCGGGGGGGACACCGGGGAGCTGTTTTTT; CDR3aa: CASRSGGDTGELFF; j_gene: TRBJ2-2; d_gene: TRBD2; v_gene: TRBV9; abundance: many
CDR3nt: TGTGCCAGCACCTGGGGGGGAAGCTCCTACAATGAGCAGTTCTTC; CDR3aa: CASTWGGSSYNEQFF; j_gene: TRBJ2-1; d_gene: TRBD2; v_gene: TRBV28; abundance: .
CDR3nt: TGTGCCAGCAGCCCCCCCCTCCTAGCCAAAAACATTCAGTACTTC; CDR3aa: CASSPPLLAKNIQYF; j_gene: TRBJ2-4; d_gene: .; v_gene: TRBV7-9; abundance: once
CDR3nt: TGTGCCAGCAGGAGGAGCGGGAGGGCCGTTGATGAGCAGTTCTTC; CDR3aa: CASRRSGRAVDEQFF; j_gene: TRBJ2-1; d_gene: TRBD2; v_gene: TRBV28; abundance: .
CDR3nt: TGTGCCAGCAACGACGCGTATACAGGGGGCGAGGAACTGTTTTTT; CDR3aa: CASNDAYTGGEELFF; j_gene: TRBJ1-4; d_gene: TRBD1; v_gene: TRBV6-5; abundance: .
CDR3nt: TGTGCCAGCAGCTTAGACCCTACAGGGCCCCCCCACGAGCAGTACTTC; CDR3aa: CASSLDPTGPPHEQYF; j_gene: TRBJ2-7; d_gene: .; v_gene: TRBV7-6; abundance: few
CDR3nt: TGTGCCAGCAGCTTAACGACTAGCAGCGAGCAGTACTTC; CDR3aa: CASSLTTSSEQYF; j_gene: TRBJ2-7; d_gene: TRBD2; v_gene: TRBV11-2; abundance: few
CDR3nt: TGTGCCAGCAGCTTAGAAGCGCAACTGGGGCCCCAGCATTTT; CDR3aa: CASSLEAQLGPQHF; j_gene: TRBJ1-5; d_gene: .; v_gene: TRBV7-2; abundance: .
CDR3nt: TGTGCCAGCAGCTTGGCCTGGGGAGACAACTATGGCTACACCTTC; CDR3aa: CASSLAWGDNYGYTF; j_gene: TRBJ1-2; d_gene: .; v_gene: TRBV5-5; abundance: once
CDR3nt: TGTGCCATCAGTCCCGGGAGAGGTCCTAATTCACCCCTCCACTTT; CDR3aa: CAISPGRGPNSPLHF; j_gene: TRBJ1-6; d_gene: .; v_gene: TRBV10-3; abundance: .
CDR3nt: TGTGCCAGCGGGAGGGGGGTGAACACTGAAGCTTTCTTT; CDR3aa: CASGRGVNTEAFF; j_gene: TRBJ1-1; d_gene: .; v_gene: TRBV7-2; abundance: once
CDR3nt: TGTGCCAGCAGCTTCTCAGGAGGTGGCAATCAGCCCCAGCATTTT; CDR3aa: CASSFSGGGNQPQHF; j_gene: TRBJ1-5; d_gene: .; v_gene: TRBV7-8; abundance: .
CDR3nt: TGTGCCTCTCAGCAGGGGGGCGCGATCCAATTCACTGAAGCTTTCTTT; CDR3aa: CASQQGGAIQFTEAFF; j_gene: TRBJ1-1; d_gene: TRBD1; v_gene: TRBV10-3; abundance: .
CDR3nt: TGTGCCAGTAGTGGGGGACAGCCAAATTCACCCCTCCACTTT; CDR3aa: CASSGGQPNSPLHF; j_gene: TRBJ1-6; d_gene: TRBD1; v_gene: TRBV19; abundance: few
CDR3nt: TGTGCCAGCAGCTTGAGGGGCGGCGGGAGCGAGCAGTACTTC; CDR3aa: CASSLRGGGSEQYF; j_gene: TRBJ2-7; d_gene: TRBD2; v_gene: TRBV7-2; abundance: few
CDR3nt: TGTGCCAGTAGTGGAGCCGGGACTAGCGGGAACAATGAGCAGTTCTTC; CDR3aa: CASSGAGTSGNNEQFF; j_gene: TRBJ2-1; d_gene: TRBD2; v_gene: TRBV19; abundance: few
CDR3nt: TGTGCCAGCAGTCTACAGGGGACGGCTTCACCCCTCCACTTT; CDR3aa: CASSLQGTASPLHF; j_gene: TRBJ1-6; d_gene: TRBD1; v_gene: TRBV27; abundance: .
CDR3nt: TGTGCCAGCAGCAGGTCTCCGGGACAGGGGGGCGAAAAACTGTTTTTT; CDR3aa: CASSRSPGQGGEKLFF; j_gene: TRBJ1-4; d_gene: TRBD1; v_gene: TRBV5-4; abundance: .
CDR3nt: TGTGCCAGCAGTTCTAGCGGGAGTGGCGAGCAGTACTTC; CDR3aa: CASSSSGSGEQYF; j_gene: TRBJ2-7; d_gene: TRBD2; v_gene: TRBV6-5; abundance: .